A selection of T cell receptor beta chains follows, all from one sample in a study of chemoradiotherapy in HPV16-positive cancers. Sequencing was performed with immunoSEQ multiplex PCR; in TCRdb, only in-frame clones are kept and a portion is missing. The sample has approximately 15,000 clones; roughly nine tenths are singletons. Sequenced material: tumor tissue, taken from a patient who underwent chemoradiotherapy. All receptors come from a human donor with HPV-associated anogenital cancer. The CDR3 runs from the conserved cysteine through the conserved F or W. A D gene is named only where the DNA matches it firmly. Expanded clones are given a class, and other clones once, few, many or no size at all.

once	TRBV6-1	TRBJ1-2	-	CASRAPGSSYGYTF	TGTGCCAGCAGAGCTCCAGGGAGCTCCTATGGCTACACCTTC
-	TRBV7-3	TRBJ2-5	-	CASSLERGETQYF	TGTGCCAGCAGCTTAGAGAGAGGAGAGACCCAGTACTTC
-	TRBV15	TRBJ1-1	-	CATSQGASENTEAFF	TGTGCCACCAGCCAAGGGGCCAGCGAGAACACTGAAGCTTTCTTT
-	TRBV6-6	TRBJ2-7	TRBD2	CASSYAGGYEQYF	TGTGCCAGCAGTTACGCGGGGGGTTACGAGCAGTACTTC
-	TRBV7-9	TRBJ1-1	-	CASSLAQGLNTEAFF	TGTGCCAGCAGCTTAGCGCAGGGGTTGAACACTGAAGCTTTCTTT
-	TRBV15	TRBJ2-1	-	CATSGGRAYNEQFF	TGTGCCACCAGCGGGGGGAGAGCTTACAATGAGCAGTTCTTC
-	TRBV7-2	TRBJ2-5	TRBD2	CASSFLAEGGETQYF	TGTGCCAGCAGCTTCCTAGCGGAAGGAGGGGAGACCCAGTACTTC
-	TRBV30	TRBJ2-3	TRBD1	CAWSVEDRGIDTQYF	TGTGCCTGGAGTGTCGAAGACAGGGGAATAGATACGCAGTATTTT
-	TRBV12-5	TRBJ2-1	-	CASGFSKDEQFF	TGTGCTAGTGGTTTTAGCAAAGATGAGCAGTTCTTC
-	TRBV19	TRBJ1-5	-	CASSMGARQPQHF	TGTGCCAGTAGTATGGGGGCCCGTCAGCCCCAGCATTTT
-	TRBV11-2	TRBJ2-7	TRBD2	CASSLEREGNEQYF	TGTGCCAGCAGCTTAGAGCGGGAGGGGAACGAGCAGTACTTC
-	TRBV6-6	TRBJ2-1	-	CASSPQGSSYNEQFF	TGTGCCAGCAGTCCCCAGGGGAGCTCCTACAATGAGCAGTTCTTC
once	TRBV11-3	TRBJ2-1	-	CASSRAGADNEQFF	TGTGCCAGCAGCAGAGCCGGGGCTGACAATGAGCAGTTCTTC
-	TRBV11-3	TRBJ2-3	-	CASSFHTDTQYF	TGTGCCAGCAGCTTCCACACAGATACGCAGTATTTT
-	TRBV18	TRBJ2-5	-	CASSLQGGHEAQYF	TGTGCCAGCTCACTCCAGGGTGGTCATGAGGCCCAGTACTTC
-	TRBV6-1	TRBJ2-1	TRBD2	CASSEHGTRGVF	TGTGCCAGCAGTGAACACGGGACTAGGGGGGTCTTC
-	TRBV7-2	TRBJ1-1	TRBD1	CASSSYTGDTEAFF	TGTGCCAGCAGCTCTTACACAGGGGACACTGAAGCTTTCTTT
-	TRBV15	TRBJ1-2	-	CATSRDRPYGYTF	TGTGCCACCAGCAGAGATCGACCCTATGGCTACACCTTC
-	TRBV4-1	TRBJ2-1	TRBD2	CASSRVAGGFGNEQFF	TGCGCCAGCAGCCGAGTAGCGGGAGGGTTCGGGAATGAGCAGTTCTTC
-	TRBV2	TRBJ1-1	-	CASSLGRGVNTEAFF	TGTGCCAGCAGCTTGGGGAGGGGAGTGAACACTGAAGCTTTCTTT
-	TRBV19	TRBJ2-1	-	CASSMGTVSSYNEQFF	TGTGCCAGTAGTATGGGGACGGTGAGCTCCTACAATGAGCAGTTCTTC
-	TRBV9	TRBJ2-7	-	CASSASYEQYF	TGTGCCAGCAGCGCGTCGTACGAGCAGTACTTC
-	TRBV5-4	TRBJ2-7	-	CASSPRLGNYEQYF	TGTGCCAGCAGCCCCCGACTAGGTAACTACGAGCAGTACTTC
-	TRBV11-3	TRBJ1-1	-	CASRHRTDPTNTEAFF	TGTGCCAGCAGACATCGGACAGACCCCACGAACACTGAAGCTTTCTTT
-	TRBV18	TRBJ1-2	-	CASSPEQSEYGYTF	TGTGCCAGCTCACCAGAACAGTCCGAGTATGGCTACACCTTC
-	TRBV7-2	TRBJ1-1	TRBD1	CASSGSRDREGRGAFF	TGTGCCAGCAGCGGTAGCCGGGACAGGGAGGGTCGGGGGGCTTTCTTT
-	TRBV6-5	TRBJ1-2	TRBD1	CASSSPGTGNGYTF	TGTGCCAGCAGTTCCCCCGGGACAGGGAATGGCTACACCTTC
-	TRBV19	TRBJ2-1	TRBD2	CASSLRTRVDEQFF	TGTGCCAGTAGTCTAAGGACTAGAGTCGATGAGCAGTTCTTC
-	TRBV11-1	TRBJ2-3	-	CASRSTDTQYF	TGTGCCAGCAGATCCACAGATACGCAGTATTTT
-	TRBV5-1	TRBJ1-2	TRBD1	CASSLAWGTGDYGYTF	TGCGCCAGCAGCTTGGCCTGGGGGACAGGCGACTATGGCTACACCTTC
-	TRBV7-9	TRBJ1-5	TRBD1	CASGTGANQPQHF	TGTGCCAGTGGGACAGGGGCTAATCAGCCCCAGCATTTT
-	TRBV28	TRBJ2-5	-	CASSLSDTSQETQYF	TGTGCCAGCAGTTTAAGTGACACTTCACAAGAGACCCAGTACTTC
-	TRBV11-3	TRBJ1-1	-	CASSLVRRAEAFF	TGTGCCAGCAGCTTAGTCCGTCGCGCGGAAGCTTTCTTT
once	TRBV9	TRBJ2-3	-	CASSTGPFTDTQYF	TGTGCCAGCAGCACGGGACCATTCACAGATACGCAGTATTTT
-	TRBV30	TRBJ2-1	TRBD2	CAWNLGLAGGNEQFF	TGTGCCTGGAACCTGGGACTAGCGGGAGGTAATGAGCAGTTCTTC
once	TRBV5-1	TRBJ2-7	TRBD2	CASSLGSTAGEQYF	TGCGCCAGCAGCTTAGGGTCGACAGCGGGGGAGCAGTACTTC
-	TRBV27	TRBJ2-3	-	CASSLSTRFGDTQYF	TGTGCCAGCAGTTTATCCACTAGGTTTGGAGATACGCAGTATTTT
few	TRBV27	TRBJ1-1	TRBD1	CASIAGGGGRTEAFF	TGTGCCAGCATCGCAGGGGGAGGGGGCAGGACTGAAGCTTTCTTT
-	TRBV27	TRBJ1-1	-	CASRTDPGNMNTEAFF	TGTGCCAGCAGGACGGACCCGGGAAACATGAACACTGAAGCTTTCTTT
-	TRBV2	TRBJ2-7	TRBD1	CASRKDRGGEQYF	TGTGCCAGCAGAAAGGACAGGGGAGGCGAGCAGTACTTC
-	TRBV25-1	TRBJ2-7	-	CASSVRGEVYEQYF	TGTGCCAGCAGTGTAAGGGGTGAAGTCTACGAGCAGTACTTC
-	TRBV6-5	TRBJ1-2	TRBD1	CASSYRGRNGYTF	TGTGCCAGCAGTTACAGGGGGCGAAACGGCTACACCTTC
-	TRBV27	TRBJ2-2	-	CASSSHLRSANTGELFF	TGTGCCAGCAGTTCCCACCTTCGAAGCGCGAACACCGGGGAGCTGTTTTTT
-	TRBV5-1	TRBJ2-1	-	CASSGHPGQEEQFF	TGCGCCAGCAGCGGACATCCGGGACAAGAGGAGCAGTTCTTC
-	TRBV30	TRBJ1-6	-	CAFNRQEDSSPLHF	TGTGCCTTCAATCGACAAGAGGACAGTTCACCCCTCCACTTT
-	TRBV4-1	TRBJ2-3	TRBD1	CASSPSGQGTDTQYF	TGCGCCAGCAGCCCCTCGGGACAGGGAACAGATACGCAGTATTTT
once	TRBV5-6	TRBJ1-5	-	CASSLYSGVGPFNQPQHF	TGTGCCAGCAGCTTGTATAGTGGGGTGGGGCCCTTCAATCAGCCCCAGCATTTT
-	TRBV5-1	TRBJ2-5	-	CASSLVVETQYF	TGCGCCAGCAGCTTGGTTGTAGAGACCCAGTACTTC
once	TRBV7-2	TRBJ2-1	-	CASSLGPASRGAGYNEQFF	TGTGCCAGCAGCTTAGGCCCAGCGAGTCGAGGAGCCGGCTACAATGAGCAGTTCTTC
-	TRBV11-3	TRBJ1-1	-	CASSLDTEAFF	TGTGCCAGCAGCTTAGATACTGAAGCTTTCTTT
-	TRBV6-5	TRBJ2-7	-	CASSYSAFSSSYEQYF	TGTGCCAGCAGTTACTCCGCGTTCTCGAGCTCCTACGAGCAGTACTTC
-	TRBV5-6	TRBJ2-5	-	CASSPNAGGVQETQYF	TGTGCCAGCAGCCCAAATGCTGGCGGAGTGCAAGAGACCCAGTACTTC
-	TRBV29-1	TRBJ2-1	-	CSVLRVGHNEQFF	TGCAGCGTTCTCAGGGTAGGGCACAATGAGCAGTTCTTC